The 23 T cell receptor beta chains reported below all come from one sample, sequenced in a study of cytomegalovirus exposure and HLA in healthy donors. It was with 60 Vbeta and 13 Jbeta primers that the PCR ran. TCRdb's copy holds only in-frame clones and misses some; the assay was immunoSEQ multiplex PCR. The sample consists of about 130,000 clones, around 75% of them appearing once. The sequencing sample was made of PBMCs. These receptors all stem from a man aged 25 to 40 in good health and CMV-seronegative.

This clone was seen more than once but under ten times. The chain uses TRBV5-8 and TRBJ1-1; D gene ambiguous. In germline, CDR1 is SGHTS, CDR2 YDEGEE. The CDR3 contains 13 residues. The ends were cut back, 4 bases at V and 10 bases at J, with 17 bases in the middle. The CDR3 nucleotides read TGTGCCAGCAGCCAACACACTGGGGAGGGAGCTTTCTTT. This encodes CASSQHTGEGAFF.

CDR3 sequence (DNA): TGCGCCAGCAGCCAATCCCAGGGGGCGCCCGGGGAGCTGTTTTTT. This codes for CASSQSQGAPGELFF. The V gene is TRBV4-1, the J gene TRBJ2-2; 8 positions match TRBD1. The CDR3 length is 15 residues. Trimming cost V 2 bases and J 6 bases; bases outside gene matches: 5. CDR1 is MGHRA and CDR2 is YSYEKL in the germline V gene.

This chain connects TRBV29-1 to TRBJ1-2; 10 nucleotides line up with TRBD1. J was trimmed by 6 bases and V by 5 bases; bases with no gene match: 6. The CDR3 loop spans 13 amino acids. Germline CDR1 reads SQVTM; CDR2 reads ANQGSEA. The CDR3 protein is CSVWTGGGDGYTF. DNA for the CDR3: TGCAGCGTTTGGACAGGGGGAGGGGATGGCTACACCTTC.

The chain carries TRBV6-5 and TRBJ1-4; D gene unclear. The CDR3 sequence is 14 residues long. CDR1 is MNHEY and CDR2 is SVGAGI in the germline V gene. Trimming took off 8 bases at V and 5 bases at J, with 15 bases between the two ends. The CDR3 nucleotides are TGTGCCAGCTCGATGGCCCCGGAGAATGAAAAACTGTTTTTT. Translation: CASSMAPENEKLFF.

The chain links TRBV2 to TRBJ2-7; no clear D gene. Germline values: CDR1 SNHLY, CDR2 FYNNEI. V dropped 3 bases and J dropped 2 bases, with 5 bases sitting between them. This CDR3 has 12 residues. CDR3 nucleotide sequence: TGTGCCAGCAGTGACAGAACCTACGAGCAGTACTTC. Its protein product is CASSDRTYEQYF.

The CDR3 DNA follows: TGTGCCAGCACCAACAGGGACAATACGCAGTATTTT. Its translation: CASTNRDNTQYF. The chain is built from TRBV11-2 and TRBJ2-3, with D maybe TRBD1 (6 bases). From germline, CDR1 is SGHAT and CDR2 FQNNGV. The CDR3 is made up of 12 amino acids. Trimming cost V 7 bases and J 7 bases, with 12 bases left between them.

This clone showed up just once. The chain uses TRBV4-2 and TRBJ2-5; tentatively, D is TRBD2 (6 bases). Matching the DNA end better, TRBJ2-7 makes the J call doubtful. Germline V lookup: CDR1 LGHNA, CDR2 YNFKEQ. The CDR3 has 15 amino acids. The CDR3 DNA follows: TGTGCCAGCAGCCAAGGGGAGGCGGGGACCGACGAGCAGTACTTC. Translated, it gives CASSQGEAGTDEQYF.

The chain uses TRBV5-5 and TRBJ2-5, with TRBD1 identical over 7 bases. The V gene end was trimmed by 4 bases and the J gene end by 3 bases; junction bases not matched to a gene: 12. This CDR3 contains 16 residues. CDR1 is SGHKS, CDR2 YYEKEE, per germline (reference sequence). This CDR3 is CASSHAANQGEETQYF. For the CDR3, the DNA is TGTGCCAGCAGCCACGCGGCTAATCAGGGGGAAGAGACCCAGTACTTC.

The genes are TRBV10-2 and TRBJ2-5; D remains unclear. Germline V lookup: CDR1 WSHSY, CDR2 SAAADI. The V end was cut by 7 bases, the J end by 0 bases, with 12 bases between. This CDR3 region has 14 residues. The CDR3 sequence is CASKRESHQETQYF. The CDR3 region has the DNA TGCGCCAGCAAAAGAGAGTCCCACCAAGAGACCCAGTACTTC.

The genes are TRBV4-2 and TRBJ1-4; D is unresolved. V shed 4 bases and J shed 10 bases, with 13 bases lying between them. The germline V gene encodes CDR1 LGHNA and CDR2 YNFKEQ. The CDR3 loop spans 13 amino acids. This CDR3 is CASSLLGEGKLFF. CDR3 coding DNA: TGTGCCAGCAGCCTCCTCGGAGAGGGAAAACTGTTTTTT.

The V gene is TRBV5-1, the J gene TRBJ1-2; no clear D. V was shortened by 4 bases and J by 2 bases, with 15 bases between the two germline ends. The germline V gene encodes CDR1 SGHRS and CDR2 YFSETQ. The CDR3 sequence is 15 residues long. The CDR3 protein is CASSVGLGNNYGYTF. CDR3 coding DNA: TGCGCCAGCAGCGTTGGTTTGGGCAACAACTATGGCTACACCTTC.

The V and J genes are TRBV9 and TRBJ2-1; 10 bases match TRBD2. J lost 7 bases, V lost 0 bases, and 7 bases had no gene match. The germline V gene encodes CDR1 SGDLS and CDR2 YYNGEE. The CDR3 length is 16 residues. In DNA form, the CDR3 reads TGTGCCAGCAGCGTAGGCGGGGGAGCGGGAGGGAATGAGCAGTTCTTC. It encodes CASSVGGGAGGNEQFF.

This clone was recorded once. The chain recombines TRBV9 with TRBJ1-3; D is possibly TRBD1 (5 bases). The germline V gene has CDR1 SGDLS and CDR2 YYNGEE. Between the trimmed V and J ends, which lost 0 bases and 4 bases, there was a span of 14 bases. This CDR3 is built from 16 residues. The CDR3 loop reads CASSVEGPRGGNTIYF. The CDR3 DNA reads TGTGCCAGCAGCGTAGAAGGACCACGGGGGGGAAACACCATATATTTT.

This chain connects TRBV9 to TRBJ2-2, with a weak D call TRBD2 (5 bases). V was pared by 3 bases and J by 8 bases, with 20 bases between. CDR1 SGDLS and CDR2 YYNGEE come from the germline V gene. The CDR3 is 16 residues long. Here the CDR3 reads CASSASEGWEKGELFF. CDR3 nucleotide sequence: TGTGCCAGCAGCGCATCTGAAGGGTGGGAGAAAGGGGAGCTGTTTTTT.

V and J are TRBV5-5 and TRBJ2-5; no clear D gene. The CDR3 covers 15 residues. Germline CDR1 is SGHKS and CDR2 is YYEKEE (reference sequence). V lost 0 bases, J lost 2 bases, and 11 bases lay in between. DNA for the CDR3: TGTGCCAGCAGCTTGGGAGCCAGGTTTCAAGAGACCCAGTACTTC. This translates into CASSLGARFQETQYF.

J is TRBJ2-7 and V is TRBV7-2; 10 positions match TRBD1. After removal of 5 bases from V and 5 bases from J, the junction contained 9 bases not matched to a gene. The CDR3 consists of 15 residues. CDR1 and CDR2 from the germline V gene are SGHTA and FQGNSA. CDR3 sequence: CASSQQGTGEDEQYF. The CDR3 region has the DNA TGTGCCAGCAGCCAACAAGGGACAGGGGAGGACGAGCAGTACTTC.

The chain employs TRBV28 and TRBJ2-1, with no clear D. The length of the CDR3 is 15 residues. V was pared by 5 bases and J by 0 bases, with 11 bases between. Germline V gene data show CDR1 as MDHEN and CDR2 as SYDVKM. The CDR3 reads CASSQTHTSYNEQFF. The CDR3 DNA reads as TGTGCCAGCAGTCAAACACACACCTCCTACAATGAGCAGTTCTTC. Based on the CDR3 plus reference TRBV28 and TRBJ2-1, the full variable domain is DVKVTQSSRYLVKRTGEKVFLECVQDMDHENMFWYRQDPGLGLRLIYFSYDVKMKEKGDIPEGYSVSREKKERFSLILESASTNQTSMYLCASSQTHTSYNEQFFGPGTRLTVL.

This clone was detected only a few times. Other DNA sequences in the sample encode the same CDR3. The chain combines TRBV16 with TRBJ1-1; D is unresolved. There are 15 residues in the CDR3. V dropped 1 base and J dropped 3 bases, with 12 bases sitting between them. Germline values: CDR1 KGHSY, CDR2 FQNENV. The CDR3, as DNA: TGTGCCAGCAGCCAATGGGAGAGACTTTACACTGAAGCTTTCTTT. Protein: CASSQWERLYTEAFF.

As to this clone: An end of the junction does not agree with germline; a read error may underlie this. This chain uses TRBV15 with TRBJ2-6; a possible D gene is TRBD2 (6 bases). The CDR3 is 18 amino acids. Germline CDR1 and CDR2: LNHNV and YYDKDF (reference sequence). The CDR3 loop is CATSLGRGLVSGANGLTF. The CDR3 nucleotides are TGTGCCACCAGCCTTGGAAGGGGACTGGTCTCTGGGGCCAACGGCCTGACTTTC.

The table lists this clone with a few counts. The chain recombines TRBV2 with TRBJ2-3, with D perhaps matching TRBD2 (6 bases). The CDR3 is 14 amino acids. Between the trimmed V and J ends, which lost 5 bases and 1 base, there was a span of 10 bases. The germline gives CDR1 SNHLY, CDR2 FYNNEI. The CDR3 DNA sequence: TGTGCCAGCAGTAATAGCGGACGCACAGATACGCAGTATTTT. The encoded protein is CASSNSGRTDTQYF.

This clone has a single count. V gene TRBV11-2 combines with J gene TRBJ1-4, with D unclear. Germline CDR1 is SGHAT and CDR2 is FQNNGV. The CDR3 is 12 residues long. V was clipped by 5 bases and J by 8 bases, with 9 bases between them. The CDR3 here is CASSPSREKLFF. CDR3 in DNA: TGTGCCAGCAGCCCGTCGAGAGAAAAACTGTTTTTT.

This clone was detected once. The chain uses TRBV9 and TRBJ2-3, with a possible D match to TRBD2 (5 bases). Per germline, CDR1 SGDLS and CDR2 YYNGEE. The CDR3 has 14 residues. Trimming cost V 4 bases and J 0 bases, with 9 bases left between them. The CDR3 here is CASSPRGSTDTQYF. CDR3 DNA: TGTGCCAGCAGCCCTCGAGGGAGCACAGATACGCAGTATTTT.

The chain is built from TRBV5-6 and TRBJ2-5; no reliable D call. Germline values: CDR1 SGHDT, CDR2 YYEEEE. The CDR3 is made up of 13 amino acids. Trimming removed 0 bases from V and 3 bases from J, with 6 bases in between. CDR3 coding DNA: TGTGCCAGCAGCTTGGACCAGGAAGAGACCCAGTACTTC. Protein: CASSLDQEETQYF.